The source of this T cell receptor beta chain is a study of T cells in Graves' hyperthyroidism and ophthalmopathy. Study at large: Before any treatment, at initial diagnosis, peripheral blood was collected.

Many counts were recorded for this clonotype. From RNA transcripts, TCR beta CDR3 regions were amplified. Carried out on the TCR CDR3, a first-round RT-PCR used the HTBI primer set. In TCRdb, the multiplex PCR reads were re-called with MiXCR into one record per CDR3 protein. Of about 600,000 distinct CDR3 sequences listed, approximately 14% were seen once; the top ten hold over 6%. The germline V gene encodes CDR1 SNHLY and CDR2 FYNNEI. Trimming left V 3 bases short and J 3 bases short, with 14 bases between. The CDR3 is 16 amino acids. V is TRBV2 and J is TRBJ2-2; a weak D match, TRBD1 (5 bases). The receptor was derived from a woman younger than 30 with Graves' ophthalmopathy. The specimen sequenced was blood. The CDR3 region is CASSEHRPPHTGELFF. CDR3 nucleotide sequence: TGTGCCAGCAGTGAGCACAGGCCCCCCCACACCGGGGAGCTGTTTTTT. The variable domain in full, completed from reference TRBV2 and TRBJ2-2, reads EPEVTQTPSHQVTQMGQEVILRCVPISNHLYFYWYRQILGQKVEFLVSFYNNEISEKSEIFDDQFSVERPDGSNFTLKIRSTKLEDSAMYFCASSEHRPPHTGELFFGEGSRLTVL.